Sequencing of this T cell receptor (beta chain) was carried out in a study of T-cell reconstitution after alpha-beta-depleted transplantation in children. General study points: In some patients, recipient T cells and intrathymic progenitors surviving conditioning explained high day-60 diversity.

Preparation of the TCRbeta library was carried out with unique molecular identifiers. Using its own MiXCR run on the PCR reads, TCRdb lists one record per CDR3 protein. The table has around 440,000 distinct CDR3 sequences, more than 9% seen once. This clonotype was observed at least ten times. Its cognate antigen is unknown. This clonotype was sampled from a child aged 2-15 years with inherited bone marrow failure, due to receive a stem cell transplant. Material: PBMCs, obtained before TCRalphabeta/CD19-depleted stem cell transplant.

The CDR3 DNA sequence: TGCAGTGCCACGAGGACTGAAGCTTTCTTT. This codes for CSATRTEAFF. The chain combines TRBV20-1 with TRBJ1-1; D not resolved. Between the trimmed V and J ends, which lost 6 bases and 5 bases, there was a span of 7 bases. The CDR3 length is 10 residues. CDR1 and CDR2 from the germline V gene are DFQATT and SNEGSKA (reference sequence).